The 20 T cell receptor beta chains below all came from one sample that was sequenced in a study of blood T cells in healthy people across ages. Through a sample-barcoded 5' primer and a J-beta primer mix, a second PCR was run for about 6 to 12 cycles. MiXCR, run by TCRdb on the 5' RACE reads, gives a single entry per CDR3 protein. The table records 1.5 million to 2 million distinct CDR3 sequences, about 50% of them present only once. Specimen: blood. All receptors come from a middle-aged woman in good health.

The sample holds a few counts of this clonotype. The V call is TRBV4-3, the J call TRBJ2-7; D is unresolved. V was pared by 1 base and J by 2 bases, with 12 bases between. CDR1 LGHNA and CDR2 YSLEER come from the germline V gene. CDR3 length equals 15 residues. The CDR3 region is CASSQAKGSPYEQYF. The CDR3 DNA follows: TGCGCCAGCAGCCAAGCAAAGGGCTCCCCCTACGAGCAGTACTTC.

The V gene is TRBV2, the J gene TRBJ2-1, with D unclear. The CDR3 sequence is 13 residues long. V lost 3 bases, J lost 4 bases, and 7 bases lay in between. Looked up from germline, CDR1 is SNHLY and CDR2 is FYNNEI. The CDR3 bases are TGTGCCAGCAGTGATCCGGGTTACAATGAGCAGTTCTTC. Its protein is CASSDPGYNEQFF.

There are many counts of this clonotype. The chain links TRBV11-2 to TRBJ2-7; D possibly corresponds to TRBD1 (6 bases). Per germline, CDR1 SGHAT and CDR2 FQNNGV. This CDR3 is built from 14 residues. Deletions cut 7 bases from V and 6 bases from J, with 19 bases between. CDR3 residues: CASTIGTGFGEQYF. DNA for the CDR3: TGTGCCAGCACAATCGGCACAGGGTTCGGCGAGCAGTACTTC.

CDR3 DNA: TGCAGTGCTAGAGATCGGGGCATTGAAAAACTGTTTTTT. Its protein product is CSARDRGIEKLFF. V is TRBV20-1 and J is TRBJ1-4; possibly TRBD1 for D (5 bases). In germline, CDR1 is DFQATT, CDR2 SNEGSKA (reference sequence). V lost 0 bases to trimming and J lost 7 bases, with 9 bases between them. The CDR3 sequence is 13 residues long.

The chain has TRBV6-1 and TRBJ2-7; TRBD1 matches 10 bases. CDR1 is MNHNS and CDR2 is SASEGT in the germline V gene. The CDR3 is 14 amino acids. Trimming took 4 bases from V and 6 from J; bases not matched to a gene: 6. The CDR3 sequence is CASSGTGGDCEQYF. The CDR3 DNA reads TGTGCCAGCAGTGGGACAGGGGGAGACTGCGAGCAGTACTTC.

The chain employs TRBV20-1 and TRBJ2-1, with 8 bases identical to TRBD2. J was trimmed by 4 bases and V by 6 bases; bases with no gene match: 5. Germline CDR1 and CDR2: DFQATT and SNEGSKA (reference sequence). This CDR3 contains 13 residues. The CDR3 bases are TGCAGTGCCGCGGGGGGCCGGTACAATGAGCAGTTCTTC. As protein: CSAAGGRYNEQFF.

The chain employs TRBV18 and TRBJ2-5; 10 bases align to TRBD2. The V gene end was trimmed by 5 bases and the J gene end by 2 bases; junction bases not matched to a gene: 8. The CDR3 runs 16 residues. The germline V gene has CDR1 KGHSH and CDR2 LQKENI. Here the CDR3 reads CASSSPAGGQQETQYF. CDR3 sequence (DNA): TGTGCCAGCTCATCGCCAGCGGGGGGGCAGCAAGAGACCCAGTACTTC.

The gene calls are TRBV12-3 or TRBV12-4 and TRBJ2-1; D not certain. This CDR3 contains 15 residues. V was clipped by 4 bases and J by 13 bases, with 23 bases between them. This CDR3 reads CASSSTLKFQETQFF. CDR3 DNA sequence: TGTGCCAGCAGTTCCACTCTAAAATTCCAAGAGACCCAGTTCTTC.

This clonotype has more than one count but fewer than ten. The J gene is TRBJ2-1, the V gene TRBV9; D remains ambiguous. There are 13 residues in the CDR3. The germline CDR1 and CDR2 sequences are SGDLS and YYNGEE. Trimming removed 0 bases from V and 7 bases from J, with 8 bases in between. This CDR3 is CASSVAEPNEQFF. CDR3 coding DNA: TGTGCCAGCAGCGTAGCTGAGCCTAATGAGCAGTTCTTC.

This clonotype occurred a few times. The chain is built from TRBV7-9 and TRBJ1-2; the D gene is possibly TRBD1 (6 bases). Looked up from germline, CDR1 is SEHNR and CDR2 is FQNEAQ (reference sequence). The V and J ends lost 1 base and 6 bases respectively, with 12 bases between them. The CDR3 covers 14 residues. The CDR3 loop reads CASSLVVAGDGYTF. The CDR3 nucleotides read TGTGCCAGCAGCTTAGTGGTGGCAGGGGATGGCTACACCTTC. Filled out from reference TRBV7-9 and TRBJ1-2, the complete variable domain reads DTGVSQNPRHKITKRGQNVTFRCDPISEHNRLYWYRQTLGQGPEFLTYFQNEAQLEKSRLLSDRFSAERPKGSFSTLEIQRTEQGDSAMYLCASSLVVAGDGYTFGSGTRLTVV.

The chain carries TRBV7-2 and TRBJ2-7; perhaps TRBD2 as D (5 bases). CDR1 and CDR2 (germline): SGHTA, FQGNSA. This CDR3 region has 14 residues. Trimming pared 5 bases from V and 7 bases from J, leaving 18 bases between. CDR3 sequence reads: CASSPDFVGNEQYF. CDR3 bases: TGTGCCAGCAGCCCGGACTTCGTTGGCAATGAGCAGTACTTC.

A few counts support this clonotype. Here the CDR3 DNA reads TGTGCCAGCAGTTACGGTGACAGGGGCTCTGAAAAACTGTTTTTT. Translating gives CASSYGDRGSEKLFF. V gene TRBV6-5 combines with J gene TRBJ1-4, with 8 bases matching TRBD1. The CDR3 sequence is 15 residues long. CDR1 MNHEY and CDR2 SVGAGI come from the germline V gene. The V segment lost 2 bases and the J segment 7 bases; nucleotides outside the gene matches: 6.

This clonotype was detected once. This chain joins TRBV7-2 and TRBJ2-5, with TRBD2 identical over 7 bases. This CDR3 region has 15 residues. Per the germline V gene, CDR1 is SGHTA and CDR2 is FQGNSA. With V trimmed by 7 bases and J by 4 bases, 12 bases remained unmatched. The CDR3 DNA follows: TGTGCCAGCAACTTTGGGGCGGGGAGGGGAGAGACCCAGTACTTC. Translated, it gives CASNFGAGRGETQYF.

CDR3 protein: CSAWAWGSSYEQYF. CDR3 DNA: TGCAGTGCTTGGGCCTGGGGTAGCTCCTACGAGCAGTACTTC. J is TRBJ2-7 and V is TRBV20-1; D not resolved. With 5 bases removed from V and 0 bases from J, the gap between germline ends came to 14 bases. CDR1 DFQATT and CDR2 SNEGSKA come from the germline V gene (reference sequence). The CDR3 has 14 residues.

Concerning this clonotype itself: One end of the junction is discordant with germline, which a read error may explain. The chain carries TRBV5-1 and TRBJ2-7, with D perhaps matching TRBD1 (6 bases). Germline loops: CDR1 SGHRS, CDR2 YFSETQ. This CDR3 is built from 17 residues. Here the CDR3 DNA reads TGCGCCAGCAGCTTGGAGGGGGTGGCTAGCCGCTCCGACGAGCAGTACTTC. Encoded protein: CASSLEGVASRSDEQYF.

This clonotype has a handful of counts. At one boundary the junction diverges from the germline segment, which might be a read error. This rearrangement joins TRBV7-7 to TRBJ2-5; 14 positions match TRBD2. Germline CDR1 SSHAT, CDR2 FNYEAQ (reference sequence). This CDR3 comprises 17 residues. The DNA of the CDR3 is TGTGCTAGCAGCCCGATCGGACTAGCGGGGGGACAAGAGACCCAGTACTTC. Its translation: CASSPIGLAGGQETQYF.

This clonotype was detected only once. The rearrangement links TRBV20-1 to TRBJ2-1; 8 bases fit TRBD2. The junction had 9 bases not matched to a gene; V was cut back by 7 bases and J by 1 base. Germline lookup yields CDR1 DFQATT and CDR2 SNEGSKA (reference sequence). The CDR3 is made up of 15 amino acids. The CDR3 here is CSVPGRGSSYNEQFF. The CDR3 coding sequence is TGCAGTGTTCCCGGGAGGGGATCTTCCTACAATGAGCAGTTCTTC.

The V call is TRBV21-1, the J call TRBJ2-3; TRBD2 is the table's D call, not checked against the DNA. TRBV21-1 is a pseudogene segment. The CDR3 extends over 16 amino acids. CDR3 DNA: TGTGCCAGCAGCAAAAAGGGACTAGTTTTTACAGATACGCAGTATTTT. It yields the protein CASSKKGLVFTDTQYF.

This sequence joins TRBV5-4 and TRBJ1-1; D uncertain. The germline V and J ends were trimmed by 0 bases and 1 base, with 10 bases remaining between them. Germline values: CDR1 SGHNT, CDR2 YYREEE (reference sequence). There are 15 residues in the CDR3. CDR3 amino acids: CASSLEGNRNTEAFF. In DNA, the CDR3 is TGTGCCAGCAGCTTGGAGGGTAACAGGAACACTGAAGCTTTCTTT.

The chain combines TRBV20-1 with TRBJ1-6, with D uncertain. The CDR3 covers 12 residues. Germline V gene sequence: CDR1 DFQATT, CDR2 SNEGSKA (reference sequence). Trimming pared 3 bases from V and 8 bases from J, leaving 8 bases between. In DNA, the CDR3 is TGCAGTGCTAGGGGTTACGATTCACCCCTCCACTTT. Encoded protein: CSARGYDSPLHF.